A selection of T cell receptor beta chains follows, all from one sample in a study of T cells in Graves' hyperthyroidism and ophthalmopathy. TCRdb independently ran MiXCR on the multiplex PCR reads; one entry per CDR3 protein. The table includes around 600,000 distinct CDR3 sequences, about 14% detected once. Material: blood. These receptors all stem from a woman aged 50 to 60 with Graves' ophthalmopathy. Each CDR3 is given with its conserved first and last residue. The D gene is left open where the match is weak. Rows give clone size only sometimes, using once, few, many, or a class for an expanded clone.

J gene,clone size,D gene,V gene,CDR3 protein,CDR3 DNA
TRBJ1-3,NA,NA,TRBV15,CATSKTRLTSGNTIYF,TGTGCCACCAGCAAAACACGGTTAACCTCTGGAAACACCATATATTTT
TRBJ1-1,NA,TRBD1,TRBV13,CASSFIGTENTEAFF,TGTGCCAGCAGCTTTATCGGGACAGAGAACACTGAAGCTTTCTTT
TRBJ2-7,many,TRBD1,TRBV30,CAWRRTGGGYPYEQYF,TGTGCCTGGAGAAGGACAGGGGGAGGGTATCCCTACGAGCAGTACTTC
TRBJ2-3,few,TRBD2,TRBV19,CASSISSGTTDTQYF,TGTGCCAGTAGTATATCTAGCGGGACGACAGATACGCAGTATTTT
TRBJ2-7,NA,NA,TRBV3-1,CASSQGPAVSSYEQYF,TGTGCCAGCAGCCAAGGGCCAGCGGTCAGCTCCTACGAGCAGTACTTC
TRBJ2-7,few,TRBD1,TRBV5-6,CASSAGQGAGEQYF,TGTGCCAGCAGCGCGGGACAGGGGGCGGGCGAGCAGTACTTC
TRBJ2-2,many,NA,TRBV12-3/TRBV12-4,CASSWAGAGNTGELFF,TGTGCCAGCAGTTGGGCGGGCGCAGGGAACACCGGGGAGCTGTTTTTT
TRBJ2-1,many,TRBD1,TRBV28,CASSSGTGEINEQFF,TGTGCCAGCAGTTCCGGGACAGGGGAGATTAATGAGCAGTTCTTC
TRBJ2-5,NA,NA,TRBV28,CASSKGRGFQGTQYF,TGTGCCAGCAGTAAAGGGCGAGGCTTCCAAGGGACCCAGTACTTC
TRBJ2-7,many,TRBD2,TRBV7-2,CASSLVKGLAANYEQYF,TGTGCCAGCAGCTTAGTAAAGGGACTAGCAGCAAACTACGAGCAGTACTTC
TRBJ2-7,many,TRBD1,TRBV5-1,CASSFTGEYEQYF,TGCGCCAGCAGCTTTACAGGGGAGTACGAGCAGTACTTC
TRBJ1-1,many,NA,TRBV2,CASRYRDRNTEAFF,TGTGCCAGCCGATACAGGGACCGGAACACTGAAGCTTTCTTT
TRBJ1-1,many,NA,TRBV28,CASSFPQLMNTEAFF,TGTGCCAGCAGTTTCCCCCAGCTCATGAACACTGAAGCTTTCTTT
TRBJ2-7,many,NA,TRBV6-6,CASSYSNQVPYEQYF,TGTGCCAGCAGTTACTCGAACCAGGTTCCCTACGAGCAGTACTTC
TRBJ1-1,NA,NA,TRBV9,CASSPPWGNLNTEAFF,TGTGCCAGCAGTCCCCCGTGGGGGAACTTAAACACTGAAGCTTTCTTT
TRBJ2-1,many,NA,TRBV6-2/TRBV6-3,CAGGSSYNEQFF,TGTGCCGGGGGATCCTCCTACAATGAGCAGTTCTTC
TRBJ1-1,many,NA,TRBV6-1,CASTDGVTEAFF,TGTGCCAGCACCGATGGGGTCACTGAAGCTTTCTTT
TRBJ1-5,many,NA,TRBV28,CASTPRGSNQPQHF,TGTGCCAGCACCCCCCGGGGGAGCAATCAGCCCCAGCATTTT
TRBJ2-1,many,TRBD2,TRBV20-1,CSASLIGRLAGSYNEQFF,TGCAGTGCTAGTTTGATAGGGAGACTAGCGGGCTCCTACAATGAGCAGTTCTTC
TRBJ2-1,NA,NA,TRBV15,CATSRDRGYNEQFF,TGTGCCACCAGCAGAGACAGGGGCTACAATGAGCAGTTCTTC
TRBJ1-5,many,NA,TRBV6-2/TRBV6-3,CASTLDSSNQPQHF,TGTGCCAGCACCCTCGACAGTAGCAATCAGCCCCAGCATTTT
TRBJ1-2,few,TRBD1,TRBV20-1,CSAAGGANYGYTF,TGCAGTGCGGCAGGGGGCGCGAACTATGGCTACACCTTC